These 25 T cell receptor beta chains were all obtained from the same sample, sequenced in a study of glioma-infiltrating T cells after dendritic cell vaccination. Indicated time point: after dendritic cell vaccination, including at tumor progression/relapse. Assay used: immunoSEQ multiplex PCR; TCRdb lists only in-frame clones, some missing. The sample consists of roughly 85,000 clones, roughly 85% of them appearing once. Material: blood, obtained after dendritic cell vaccination. The receptors here all came from a human donor with glioblastoma.

This chain links TRBV5-4 with TRBJ2-5; 7 positions agree with TRBD1. CDR1 and CDR2 (germline): SGHNT, YYREEE (reference sequence). The CDR3 totals 13 residues. With V trimmed by 6 bases and J by 2 bases, 4 bases remained unmatched. The CDR3 DNA is TGTGCCAGCACCCGGGACAGACAAGAGACCCAGTACTTC. Amino acid sequence: CASTRDRQETQYF.

In its sample, this clone was seen once. The chain has TRBV2 and TRBJ2-2; perhaps TRBD1 as D (5 bases). The CDR3 length is 14 residues. Germline V gives CDR1 SNHLY, CDR2 FYNNEI. Trimming left V 8 bases short and J 2 bases short, with 12 bases between. The CDR3 here is CASYWGRNTGELFF. The CDR3 DNA is TGTGCCAGCTACTGGGGCAGAAACACCGGGGAGCTGTTTTTT.

The genes are TRBV28 and TRBJ2-3, with TRBD2 identical over 8 bases. Germline CDR1 is MDHEN and CDR2 is SYDVKM. The CDR3 loop spans 16 amino acids. The V gene end was trimmed by 2 bases and the J gene end by 2 bases; junction bases not matched to a gene: 6. The CDR3 protein is CASSLPAGLVTDTQYF. The CDR3 DNA reads TGTGCCAGCAGTTTACCGGCGGGACTAGTCACAGATACGCAGTATTTT.

The CDR3 DNA is TGTGCCAGCAACAAAGACAGAGCCAACTATGGCTACACCTTC. It translates to CASNKDRANYGYTF. The chain employs TRBV7-2 and TRBJ1-2; tentative D call: TRBD1 (5 bases). V was pared by 7 bases and J by 2 bases, with 14 bases between. Germline V gene data show CDR1 as SGHTA and CDR2 as FQGNSA. This CDR3 spans 14 amino acids.

The J gene is TRBJ1-1, the V gene TRBV29-1, with 7 bases that match TRBD1. The ends lost 6 bases at V and 0 bases at J; junction bases unmatched: 4. Germline V gives CDR1 SQVTM, CDR2 ANQGSEA. CDR3 length equals 13 residues. For the CDR3, the DNA is TGCAGCGTCGGGACAGTAATGAACACTGAAGCTTTCTTT. Protein product: CSVGTVMNTEAFF. Full variable domain (remainder filled in from reference TRBV29-1 and TRBJ1-1): SAVISQKPSRDICQRGTSLTIQCQVDSQVTMMFWYRQQPGQSLTLIATANQGSEATYESGFVIDKFPISRPNLTFSTLTVSNMSPEDSSIYLCSVGTVMNTEAFFGQGTRLTVV.

The chain has TRBV6-5 and TRBJ1-1; 10 positions match TRBD1. Germline CDR1 MNHEY, CDR2 SVGAGI. V lost 6 bases, J lost 11 bases, and 9 bases stayed unmatched. This CDR3 contains 13 residues. CDR3 loop: CASRRTGGTQAFF. For the CDR3, the DNA is TGTGCCAGCAGACGGACAGGGGGTACCCAGGCTTTCTTT.

About this clone itself: The sample contains more than one DNA sequence encoding this CDR3. The CDR3 DNA reads TGTGCCAGCAGTGAAGCGCTTGGCCAGGGCAATCAGCCCCAGCATTTT. It translates to CASSEALGQGNQPQHF. This chain links TRBV2 with TRBJ1-5; D unclear. CDR3 size: 16 residues. V lost 0 bases and J 2 bases, leaving 11 bases between the germline ends. CDR1 is SNHLY, CDR2 FYNNEI, per germline.

The chain links TRBV2 to TRBJ2-6; 7 nucleotides line up with TRBD1. CDR1 SNHLY and CDR2 FYNNEI come from the germline V gene. V was pared by 3 bases and J by 4 bases, with 3 bases of the junction left unmatched. The CDR3 has 15 amino acids. CDR3 sequence reads: CASSETGLGANVLTF. The CDR3 nucleotides are TGTGCCAGCAGTGAGACAGGGTTAGGGGCCAACGTCCTGACTTTC.

V gene TRBV5-5 combines with J gene TRBJ2-2; 8 bases map to TRBD1. The length of the CDR3 is 16 residues. CDR1 SGHKS and CDR2 YYEKEE come from the germline V gene (reference sequence). Losses at the gene ends were 2 bases for V and 8 bases for J; bases not matched to a gene: 11. In DNA, the CDR3 is TGTGCCAGCAGCTTAGGGACAGGCGTTAAGAGGGGGGAGCTGTTTTTT. Amino acid sequence: CASSLGTGVKRGELFF.

This clone was seen once. This chain joins TRBV6-4 and TRBJ2-3; 10 bases are shared with TRBD2. CDR3 size: 19 residues. Germline trimming cut 0 bases from V and 0 bases from J; bases unmatched to any gene: 9. CDR1 and CDR2 (germline): MRHNA, SNTAGT. CDR3 sequence: CASSDSGASGRLSTDTQYF. The DNA for the CDR3 is TGTGCCAGCAGTGACTCAGGAGCTAGCGGGAGACTTAGCACAGATACGCAGTATTTT.

This chain links TRBV4-1 with TRBJ1-5; D uncertain. The CDR3 totals 16 residues. V was pared by 0 bases and J by 2 bases, with 11 bases between. The germline V gene has CDR1 MGHRA and CDR2 YSYEKL. CDR3 nucleotide sequence: TGCGCCAGCAGCCAAGATGGGAGTGTCGGCAATCAGCCCCAGCATTTT. Its translation: CASSQDGSVGNQPQHF.

This clone was counted once. J is TRBJ2-7 and V is TRBV6-5; 8 bases fit TRBD1. This CDR3 has 15 amino acids. Germline V CDR1 and CDR2: MNHEY, SVGAGI. V was pared by 6 bases and J by 1 base, with 8 bases of the junction left unmatched. The DNA for the CDR3 is TGTGCCAGCAGGCTCGGACAGGGCTTATCCTACGAGCAGTACTTC. Its translation: CASRLGQGLSYEQYF.

This clone was seen a handful of times. V usage is TRBV11-2 and J usage is TRBJ2-5, with D possibly matching TRBD1 (5 bases). The length of the CDR3 is 13 residues. Germline V gene lookup returns CDR1 SGHAT and CDR2 FQNNGV. Trimming stripped 5 bases from V and 5 bases from J, with 12 bases between. The CDR3 DNA is TGTGCCAGCAGCCCACAGGTCAGGGAGACCCAGTACTTC. This gives the protein CASSPQVRETQYF.

The gene calls are TRBV25-1 and TRBJ1-3, with TRBD1 identical over 8 bases. The CDR3 sequence is 15 residues long. The V segment lost 5 bases and the J segment 0 bases; nucleotides outside the gene matches: 3. Germline V lookup: CDR1 MGHDK, CDR2 SYGVNS. This CDR3 reads CASSHTGGSGNTIYF. As DNA, the CDR3 is TGTGCCAGCAGTCATACAGGGGGCTCTGGAAACACCATATATTTT.

The genes are TRBV30 and TRBJ2-1, with D possibly being TRBD2 (5 bases). CDR3 size: 15 residues. Trimming pared 0 bases from V and 0 bases from J, leaving 9 bases between. Germline V gene data show CDR1 as GTSNPN and CDR2 as SVGIG (reference sequence). The chain's CDR3 is CAWSVNAGSYNEQFF. In DNA form, the CDR3 reads TGTGCCTGGAGTGTAAACGCGGGCTCCTACAATGAGCAGTTCTTC.

V gene TRBV13 combines with J gene TRBJ1-2; 9 nucleotides line up with TRBD1. Germline values: CDR1 PRHDT, CDR2 FYEKMQ (reference sequence). This CDR3 spans 16 amino acids. V lost 5 bases, J lost 4 bases, and 11 bases stayed unmatched. CDR3 nucleotides: TGTGCCAGCAGCGTCGCACAGGGGGCCAACGGCTATGGCTACACCTTC. Residues: CASSVAQGANGYGYTF.

The CDR3 loop reads CASRGLAGGGTDTQYF. DNA of the CDR3: TGTGCCAGCAGGGGACTAGCGGGGGGCGGCACAGATACGCAGTATTTT. This rearrangement joins TRBV28 to TRBJ2-3, with 15 bases that match TRBD2. CDR1 and CDR2 from the germline V gene are MDHEN and SYDVKM. V was pared by 6 bases and J by 1 base, with 2 bases of the junction left unmatched. The CDR3 consists of 16 residues. The full variable domain, with the rest looked up from reference TRBV28 and TRBJ2-3, is DVKVTQSSRYLVKRTGEKVFLECVQDMDHENMFWYRQDPGLGLRLIYFSYDVKMKEKGDIPEGYSVSREKKERFSLILESASTNQTSMYLCASRGLAGGGTDTQYFGPGTRLTVL.

The chain couples TRBV5-4 to TRBJ1-5; TRBD1 is a possible D gene (5 bases). The germline V and J ends were trimmed by 0 bases and 2 bases, with 6 bases remaining between them. This CDR3 spans 14 amino acids. The germline gives CDR1 SGHNT, CDR2 YYREEE (reference sequence). The chain's CDR3 is CASSLEGGNQPQHF. Written as DNA, the CDR3 is TGTGCCAGCAGCTTGGAAGGGGGCAATCAGCCCCAGCATTTT.

The CDR3 region is CASSQEAGGPITNTGELFF. As DNA, the CDR3 is TGCGCCAGCAGCCAAGAAGCGGGGGGCCCGATAACGAACACCGGGGAGCTGTTTTTT. This chain links TRBV4-3 with TRBJ2-2, with 9 bases matching TRBD2. Germline V gives CDR1 LGHNA, CDR2 YSLEER. The CDR3 is made up of 19 amino acids. J lost 0 bases, V lost 0 bases, and 8 bases had no gene match.

The rearrangement joins TRBV18 to TRBJ2-7, with 10 nucleotides matching TRBD2. Germline assignment: CDR1 KGHSH and CDR2 LQKENI. This CDR3 comprises 15 residues. Trimming removed 6 bases from V and 4 bases from J; junction bases left unmatched: 9. CDR3 residues: CASSQSGGAEYEQYF. The CDR3 DNA reads as TGTGCCAGCTCCCAAAGCGGGGGGGCAGAATACGAGCAGTACTTC.

This chain connects TRBV25-1 to TRBJ1-2; perhaps TRBD1 as D (6 bases). Looked up from germline, CDR1 is MGHDK and CDR2 is SYGVNS. CDR3 length: 16 residues. Trimming removed 0 bases from V and 4 bases from J, with 15 bases in between. CDR3 amino acids: CASSEYFPGDGYGYTF. DNA for the CDR3: TGTGCCAGCAGTGAATATTTCCCAGGGGACGGCTATGGCTACACCTTC.

The chain links TRBV7-2 to TRBJ1-5, with 7 bases identical to TRBD1. Germline V gene lookup returns CDR1 SGHTA and CDR2 FQGNSA. The V gene end was trimmed by 4 bases and the J gene end by 4 bases; junction bases not matched to a gene: 4. This CDR3 has 14 amino acids. The CDR3 loop is CASSSGQLNQPQHF. CDR3 sequence (DNA): TGTGCCAGCAGCTCGGGACAGCTGAATCAGCCCCAGCATTTT.

The gene calls are TRBV29-1 and TRBJ1-2, with D uncertain. Trimming stripped 5 bases from V and 4 bases from J, with 11 bases between. Germline CDR1 and CDR2: SQVTM and ANQGSEA. The CDR3 is 12 amino acids. CDR3 DNA: TGCAGCGTTTCCCCATCCATCTATGGCTACACCTTC. Residues: CSVSPSIYGYTF.

CDR3 sequence (DNA): TGTGCCAGCAGTCAGACAGGGGGCGATTTCAATGAGCAGTTCTTC. It translates to CASSQTGGDFNEQFF. The gene calls are TRBV6-4 and TRBJ2-1; 10 bases match TRBD1. V lost 5 bases to trimming and J lost 6 bases; unmatched junction nucleotides: 7. This CDR3 spans 15 amino acids. Germline CDR1 is MRHNA and CDR2 is SNTAGT.

The chain employs TRBV5-1 and TRBJ2-2; D may be TRBD2 (5 bases). Germline loops: CDR1 SGHRS, CDR2 YFSETQ. V dropped 7 bases and J dropped 2 bases, with 15 bases sitting between them. There are 15 residues in the CDR3. CDR3 nucleotide sequence: TGCGCCAGCCGACTGAACCCGGGAAACACCGGGGAGCTGTTTTTT. It yields the protein CASRLNPGNTGELFF.